The T cell receptor beta chain under discussion was sequenced for a study of T cells in localized non-small cell lung cancer. This clone has just one count. Its antigen is not identified. TCRdb's table, derived via immunoSEQ multiplex PCR, lists solely in-frame clones and lacks some. The sample records tens of thousands of clones, 85% to 90% being singletons. Study results and caveats: The study detected a median roughly 61 of the top 100 tumor clones in adjacent lung. Among the tissues sampled, uninvolved adjacent lung had the highest T cell clonality, above tumor.

The CDR3 has 11 amino acids. CDR1 is SNHLY and CDR2 is FYNNEI in the germline V gene. V shed 4 bases, J shed 13 bases, and the junction held 7 bases outside the gene matches. The sequence was obtained from an older male donor with stage III lung adenocarcinoma. V gene TRBV2 combines with J gene TRBJ2-7; 7 bases agree with TRBD1. Sequencing used peripheral blood, obtained before any cancer treatment. The CDR3 bases are TGTGCCAGCAGTGGAGACAGGGTGGGTTACTTC. It encodes CASSGDRVGYF.